The next 3 T cell receptor beta chains were all read from a single sample in a study of T cells in Graves' hyperthyroidism and ophthalmopathy. Regions amplified from RNA transcripts were the TCR beta CDR3 regions. Carried out on the TCR CDR3, a first-round RT-PCR used the HTBI primer set. TCRdb independently ran MiXCR on the multiplex PCR reads; one entry per CDR3 protein. The sample contains around 500,000 distinct CDR3 sequences, roughly 15% of which appear only once. Material for sequencing was blood. The source of these receptors is a woman in her thirties or forties with Graves' hyperthyroidism.

This clonotype has a count of ten or more. The genes are TRBV5-1 and TRBJ1-5; D unclear. V gave up 0 bases and J gave up 7 bases, with 11 bases separating them. This CDR3 has 14 amino acids. From germline, CDR1 is SGHRS and CDR2 YFSETQ. In DNA form, the CDR3 reads TGCGCCAGCAGCTTGGACAGCGGCAGCCAGCCCCAGCATTTT. It codes for CASSLDSGSQPQHF.

This clonotype was seen at least ten times. V usage is TRBV28 and J usage is TRBJ2-5, with 9 bases fitting TRBD1. Germline V gene sequence: CDR1 MDHEN, CDR2 SYDVKM. The J segment lost 3 bases and the V segment lost 1 base, leaving 6 bases of the junction unmatched. CDR3 length equals 16 residues. CDR3 amino acids: CASSLFSGTGKETQYF. DNA for the CDR3: TGTGCCAGCAGTTTATTCTCAGGGACAGGGAAAGAGACCCAGTACTTC.

This clonotype was observed at least ten times. The chain couples TRBV5-1 to TRBJ2-7; possibly TRBD1 for D (6 bases). The CDR3 runs to 15 residues. V was trimmed by 5 bases and J by 5 bases, leaving 20 bases between them. In germline, CDR1 is SGHRS, CDR2 YFSETQ. CDR3 protein: CASRDTGSPTDEQYF. The CDR3 bases are TGCGCCAGCAGAGACACAGGGTCCCCTACTGACGAGCAGTACTTC.